Each of the 7 T cell receptor beta chains below was sequenced from the same sample in a study of early T cells in non-severe SARS-CoV-2 infection (dated by TCRdb to about 2021). Library generation was performed with 5' RACE. TCRdb lists the instrument as NextSeq 500. The public sequencing data were trimmed at Q25 with fastp and processed into clonotypes with MiXCR by TCRdb, which kept only in-frame beta chains. Duplicate CDR3 protein sequences are folded into a single record with the most common DNA and genes. The sample table shows about 45,000 distinct CDR3 sequences, and roughly 11% are seen once. Together, the top ten hold 20% to 25% of the sample. Sequenced sample: whole blood. These receptors were taken from an adult who was a healthcare worker with PCR-confirmed SARS-CoV-2 infection or an uninfected control (not recorded which).

This clonotype was counted only a few times. V and J are TRBV29-1 and TRBJ2-4; 7 bases match TRBD2. Germline assignment: CDR1 SQVTM and CDR2 ANQGSEA. The CDR3 length is 14 residues. Germline trimming cut 0 bases from V and 7 bases from J; bases unmatched to any gene: 6. The CDR3 is CSVEEGGNGNIQYF. The CDR3 DNA is TGCAGCGTTGAAGAGGGGGGGAATGGGAACATTCAGTACTTC.

Many counts were recorded for this clonotype. The chain joins TRBV7-2 to TRBJ1-4, with D perhaps matching TRBD1 (5 bases). The germline CDR1 and CDR2 sequences are SGHTA and FQGNSA. The CDR3 sequence is 15 residues long. The V end lost 6 bases, the J end lost 5 bases, and 16 bases lay between the germline ends. The CDR3 is CASSPTGTENEKLFF. CDR3 sequence (DNA): TGTGCCAGCAGTCCTACCGGGACGGAGAATGAAAAACTGTTTTTT.

This clonotype was picked up many times. J is TRBJ2-7 and V is TRBV5-1, with D possibly TRBD1 on 5 matching bases. V was shortened by 3 bases and J by 6 bases, with 7 bases between the two germline ends. The CDR3 runs to 11 residues. Per the germline V gene, CDR1 is SGHRS and CDR2 is YFSETQ. The DNA of the CDR3 is TGCGCCAGCAGCTGGGGCCTCGAGCAGTACTTC. Encoded protein: CASSWGLEQYF.

This clonotype came up many times. The rearrangement joins TRBV15 to TRBJ2-7, with D possibly matching TRBD1 (6 bases). The CDR3 loop spans 15 amino acids. Germline-derived CDR1 and CDR2 are LNHNV and YYDKDF (reference sequence). The ends were cut back, 4 bases at V and 0 bases at J, with 13 bases in the middle. CDR3 nucleotides: TGTGCCACCAGCACATCGACAGGATACTCCTACGAGCAGTACTTC. Protein: CATSTSTGYSYEQYF.

This clonotype showed up just a few times. The chain has TRBV7-2 and TRBJ2-1, with 8 bases fitting TRBD2. The CDR3 totals 15 residues. The trim removed 0 bases at V and 6 bases at J, leaving 4 bases unmatched. The germline gives CDR1 SGHTA, CDR2 FQGNSA. CDR3: CASSLALAGINEQFF. The CDR3, as DNA: TGTGCCAGCAGCTTAGCGTTAGCGGGAATCAATGAGCAGTTCTTC.

The V gene is TRBV4-3, the J gene TRBJ2-7; TRBD1 matches 8 bases. The CDR3 has 16 residues. Germline loops: CDR1 LGHNA, CDR2 YSLEER. J was trimmed by 4 bases and V by 2 bases; bases with no gene match: 10. In DNA form, the CDR3 reads TGCGCCAGCAGCCAACATATGTCACAGGGGGGTTACGAGCAGTACTTC. Its protein is CASSQHMSQGGYEQYF.

This clonotype was counted only a few times. The V gene is TRBV4-1, the J gene TRBJ2-1; 9 bases map to TRBD2. The CDR3 runs 15 residues. With V trimmed by 5 bases and J by 1 base, 3 bases remained unmatched. CDR1 is MGHRA, CDR2 YSYEKL, per germline. CDR3 protein: CASSVSGRSYNEQFF. CDR3 bases: TGCGCCAGCAGCGTCAGCGGGAGGTCCTACAATGAGCAGTTCTTC.